Detailed here is one TCR beta chain. What it recognizes is unknown. This sample is part of a study of identical twins. Study outcomes and limitations: Fewer insertions marked abundant cord blood beta clonotypes; young adult naive trended weakly, memory not at all. Analyses based on zero insertions could be partly confounded by invariant MAIT and iNKT cells. Twin pairs had excess sharing that was weaker in beta out-of-frame sequences.

TCRdb recomputed calls from the 5' RACE reads with MiXCR, one row per CDR3 protein. The sample has 1.5 million to 2 million distinct CDR3 sequences, around 29% seen once; the top ten hold roughly 0.3%. The V end was cut by 5 bases, the J end by 1 base, with 11 bases between. CDR3 length: 14 amino acids. Germline-derived CDR1 and CDR2 are MNHNS and SASEGT. This TCR derives from a newborn girl in good health. The sequenced sample consisted of cord blood. The chain combines TRBV6-1 with TRBJ1-1; D remains ambiguous. In DNA, the CDR3 is TGTGCCAGCAGTCCCCAGGTGACGAACACTGAAGCTTTCTTT. Translated, it gives CASSPQVTNTEAFF.